This T cell receptor (beta chain) came from a study of blood T cells in healthy people across ages (dated by TCRdb to the mid-2010s). About the full investigation: In model experiments, template switching captured roughly one uniquely barcoded TCR beta cDNA molecule for every two T cells. For two donors (one aged 18 to 30 and one aged 80 or older), the study analyzed two additional independent replicas of 1 million unique cDNA reads from the same blood draw. The study measured age-related changes in TCR beta repertoire diversity using deep sequencing normalized with unique cDNA molecular identifiers. To avoid experimental bias, donors of different ages were randomly spread across the sequencing lanes. The donors were divided into four age groups: young (average approximately 17 years), middle-aged (around 37), aged (about 56) and long-lived (nearly 85). What the study reported, not specific to this receptor: Conclusive comparison of naive and antigen-experienced compartments was prevented by the profiling of bulk unsorted PBMCs. Total diversity estimates from one million sequenced T cells were considered lower bounds and underestimates. The long-lived group showed more naive CD4+ T cells, fewer expanded clones and increased TCR diversity than the aged group, suggesting age selection. As age increased, observed TCR beta diversity per million T cells dropped in a roughly linear way, and a significant reduction was already evident by age about 40. Because donor CMV infection status was unknown, age-related changes in expanded clonotypes were potentially confounded. There was a strong correlation between observed TCR beta diversity and the percentage of naive T cells measured by flow cytometry.

The roughly 38 donors, aged about 6 to 95 years, were systemically healthy Caucasian individuals from Russia. Each donor gave about 9.7 milliliters of peripheral blood, drawn into EDTA-treated Vacutainer tubes. Ficoll-Paque density-gradient centrifugation was used to isolate PBMCs, with at least 7 million per sample. Total RNA, at least 6 micrograms per sample, was extracted from PBMCs with Trizol reagent. Naive CD45RAhigh/CD27high T cell percentages were measured by flow cytometry on a PBMC aliquot from every donor. This clonotype was observed a few times. The clone's antigen remains unknown. Per-base qualities were not stored, and no clone one base away is much larger. V loses 4 bases of germline sequence and J loses 7 bases, and the interval between the two ends is 19 bases. The CDR3 runs 16 residues from the cysteine to the phenylalanine. Only the CDR3 region is kept as DNA, spanning 48 bases read in frame from base 1. The germline V gene (reference sequence) sets CDR1 to LGHDT and CDR2 to YNNKEL.

To prepare the library, 5' RACE was applied. Instrument on record: Illumina HiSeq 2500. A second PCR of roughly 6 to 12 cycles was run with a J-beta primer mix and a sample-barcoded 5' primer. A template-switch 5' adaptor carrying 12 random nucleotides introduced a unique molecular identifier onto each TCR beta cDNA molecule. At least 2.5 million CDR3-containing paired-end reads were obtained from each sample. First-strand cDNA synthesis was performed from all RNA using the Mint cDNA synthesis kit, with priming by a TRBC-specific oligonucleotide. All cDNA was treated with uracil-DNA glycosylase and then went through a first 18-cycle PCR with the universal primers M1SS and BC2_uni_R. The original pipeline was this. Normalization of each sample was performed by random selection of 1 million high-quality reads, each carrying a distinct molecular identifier. Instead of being binned into consensus sequences, reads with shared molecular identifiers were discarded. MiTCR, with a Q25 quality threshold and the strictest error-elimination algorithm, was used for CDR3 identification, clonotype clustering and error correction. A nonparametric unseen species model using Euler transformation provided a lower-bound estimate of total TCR beta diversity. The public reads were reprocessed in TCRdb via fastp at Q25 and MiXCR, keeping in-frame beta chains. CDR3 protein duplicates are merged, each entry listing the most common genes and DNA. TCRdb, rather than the study authors, made the V and J calls. The sample contains 590,000 or so distinct CDR3 sequences, roughly 31% of them found a single time. The ten largest clones represent more than 15% of the sample.

This chain is built from TRBV3-1 and TRBJ1-4, with TRBD1 perhaps the D gene, on 5 matching bases. This sequence was found in a woman aged 80 or over in good health. Input material: blood. The encoded CDR3 is CASSRHSGGRGEKLFF. The base sequence is TGTGCCAGCAGCCGCCATTCGGGGGGACGGGGTGAAAAACTGTTTTTT.